Following are 28 T cell receptor beta chains from one sample sequenced in a study of CD4 and CD8 cells across lung adenocarcinoma regions. MiXCR, applied by TCRdb to the PCR reads, yields one record per CDR3 protein. This sample has some 16,000 distinct CDR3 sequences, with roughly three fifths found just once. Sample: CD8+ T cells from the center of a lung tumor. These receptors originate from a female donor with lung adenocarcinoma. The CD4 and CD8 labels of this study may be unreliable.

CDR3 sequence reads: CASSTSKNTEAFF. The CDR3 bases are TGTGCCAGCAGTACCTCAAAGAACACTGAAGCTTTCTTT. The genes are TRBV27 and TRBJ1-1; no definite D call. V was shortened by 5 bases and J by 1 base, with 8 bases between the two germline ends. Germline V gives CDR1 MNHEY, CDR2 SMNVEV (reference sequence). This CDR3 is 13 amino acids long.

The chain employs TRBV5-1 and TRBJ2-3, with D unresolved. CDR3 length: 16 residues. Germline CDR1 and CDR2: SGHRS and YFSETQ. With 0 bases removed from V and 3 bases from J, the gap between germline ends came to 14 bases. As DNA, the CDR3 is TGCGCCAGCAGCTTGGAGGGCAGACCTGGGACAGATACGCAGTATTTT. Its protein product is CASSLEGRPGTDTQYF.

This clonotype was picked up one time. This rearrangement joins TRBV25-1 to TRBJ2-3; 11 bases are a match to TRBD1. The J call is uncertain, as TRBJ2-5 better fits the DNA end. Germline V gene data show CDR1 as MGHDK and CDR2 as SYGVNS. The CDR3 has 15 amino acids. The CDR3 nucleotides read TGTGCCAGCAGTCGGGGGACAGGGGGATCCGAGACCCAGTACTTC. It translates to CASSRGTGGSETQYF.

The J gene is TRBJ1-2, the V gene TRBV27, with D tentatively TRBD1 (6 bases). V lost 2 bases, J lost 2 bases, and 6 bases lay in between. CDR3 length: 13 amino acids. CDR1 and CDR2 from the germline V gene are MNHEY and SMNVEV (reference sequence). CDR3 in amino acids: CASSLGQNYGYTF. The DNA for the CDR3 is TGTGCCAGCAGTTTAGGACAGAACTATGGCTACACCTTC.

The rearrangement uses TRBV27 and TRBJ2-3; D is perhaps TRBD2 (6 bases). The CDR3 is 15 amino acids. Trimming cost V 5 bases and J 0 bases, with 12 bases left between them. Germline loops: CDR1 MNHEY, CDR2 SMNVEV (reference sequence). CDR3 loop: CASSTTSRSTDTQYF. For the CDR3, the DNA is TGTGCCAGCAGTACTACTAGCAGAAGCACAGATACGCAGTATTTT.

The chain carries TRBV15 and TRBJ2-4; D not certain. V gave up 2 bases and J gave up 1 base, with 12 bases separating them. The length of the CDR3 is 16 residues. Looked up from germline, CDR1 is LNHNV and CDR2 is YYDKDF (reference sequence). The CDR3 bases are TGTGCCACCAGCAGAACCAAGACACGCGCCAAAAACATTCAGTACTTC. Translation: CATSRTKTRAKNIQYF.

This clonotype was observed a handful of times. J is TRBJ2-5 and V is TRBV10-3, with D uncertain. Germline V lookup: CDR1 ENHRY, CDR2 SYGVKD. The V gene lost 10 bases and the J gene lost 5 bases, with 8 bases spanning the gap. The CDR3 is 10 amino acids. For the CDR3, the DNA is TGTGCCACCCTTGGGGAGACCCAGTACTTC. It codes for CATLGETQYF.

This clonotype was observed a handful of times. This chain connects TRBV10-3 to TRBJ2-5; 12 nucleotides match TRBD2. The J segment lost 1 base and the V segment lost 6 bases, leaving 3 bases of the junction unmatched. The CDR3 length is 15 residues. Germline values: CDR1 ENHRY, CDR2 SYGVKD. CDR3 protein: CAIRASGGGQETQYF. The CDR3 bases are TGTGCCATCAGGGCTAGCGGGGGGGGCCAAGAGACCCAGTACTTC.

This clonotype is medium-sized in the sample. The rearrangement uses TRBV6-1 and TRBJ2-1; 7 bases are a match to TRBD2. This CDR3 has 17 residues. Germline loops: CDR1 MNHNS, CDR2 SASEGT. The ends lost 3 bases at V and 1 base at J; junction bases unmatched: 9. The CDR3 region has the DNA TGTGCCAGCAGTGACTTCTTTGGCGGGGGTTCCTACAATGAGCAGTTCTTC. It encodes CASSDFFGGGSYNEQFF.

The genes are TRBV12-3 or TRBV12-4 and TRBJ1-1, with D perhaps matching TRBD1 (5 bases). The CDR3 runs to 14 residues. V was trimmed by 7 bases and J by 0 bases, leaving 12 bases between them. The CDR3: CASIQGAVNTEAFF. In DNA, the CDR3 is TGTGCCAGCATCCAGGGAGCAGTGAACACTGAAGCTTTCTTT.

This clonotype has a count of ten or more. The chain is built from TRBV5-1 and TRBJ2-1; D is perhaps TRBD1 or TRBD2 (5 bases each). The end of the DNA aligns better with TRBJ2-7, so the J call may be wrong. Germline values: CDR1 SGHRS, CDR2 YFSETQ. This CDR3 region has 14 residues. CDR3 in amino acids: CASSLTGPNYEQYF. The CDR3 DNA follows: TGCGCCAGCAGCTTGACGGGACCGAACTACGAGCAGTACTTC.

This clonotype was observed at least ten times. The chain uses TRBV6-1 and TRBJ2-5, with D unresolved. The DNA end is more similar to TRBJ2-7, so the J call may be wrong. The CDR3 is 11 residues long. The V gene's germline CDR1 is MNHNS and CDR2 SASEGT. The DNA of the CDR3 is TGTGCCAGCAGTGTGGACTACGAGCAGTACTTC. Protein product: CASSVDYEQYF.

This rearrangement joins TRBV6-5 to TRBJ1-1, with unresolved D. V was shortened by 2 bases and J by 11 bases, with 21 bases between the two germline ends. This CDR3 is 15 amino acids long. Germline CDR1 and CDR2: MNHEY and SVGAGI. The CDR3 spells CASSYSDRRLGGAFF. CDR3 nucleotides: TGTGCCAGCAGTTACAGCGACCGACGGCTAGGTGGGGCTTTCTTT.

This clonotype has ten or more counts. The V call is TRBV6-1, the J call TRBJ2-1; 8 positions agree with TRBD2. Trimming cost V 6 bases and J 0 bases; bases outside gene matches: 10. The germline V gene has CDR1 MNHNS and CDR2 SASEGT. The CDR3 sequence is 17 residues long. CDR3 sequence (DNA): TGTGCCAGCAGGGGTGGAGCGGGGGCCAACTCCTACAATGAGCAGTTCTTC. Translation: CASRGGAGANSYNEQFF.

V and J are TRBV6-1 and TRBJ2-1, with D perhaps matching TRBD1 (6 bases). Germline V gene data show CDR1 as MNHNS and CDR2 as SASEGT. The CDR3 sequence is 15 residues long. V lost 5 bases, J lost 7 bases, and 18 bases lay in between. The CDR3 DNA is TGTGCCAGCAGTCCATTACAGGGTATGGTGAATGAGCAGTTCTTC. Its protein product is CASSPLQGMVNEQFF.

The sample holds a few counts of this clonotype. The chain employs TRBV5-1 and TRBJ2-1; 10 positions match TRBD2. With V trimmed by 7 bases and J by 2 bases, 3 bases remained unmatched. The CDR3 length is 14 residues. Germline CDR1 is SGHRS and CDR2 is YFSETQ. This chain's CDR3 is CASGSGGAYNEQFF. The CDR3 DNA reads as TGCGCCAGCGGCAGCGGGGGGGCCTACAATGAGCAGTTCTTC.

CDR3 sequence: CASSLDRQETQYF. CDR3 coding DNA: TGTGCCAGCAGCTTGGACAGACAAGAGACCCAGTACTTC. The chain couples TRBV11-2 to TRBJ2-5, with D possibly matching TRBD1 (6 bases). Trimming left V 3 bases short and J 2 bases short, with 7 bases between. The CDR3 has 13 residues. Per germline, CDR1 SGHAT and CDR2 FQNNGV.

This chain uses TRBV11-2 with TRBJ2-3, with D hard to call. Germline V lookup: CDR1 SGHAT, CDR2 FQNNGV. V was cut by 0 bases and J by 5 bases, with 6 bases left in between. The CDR3 has 13 amino acids. Here the CDR3 DNA reads TGTGCCAGCAGCTTAGATCACGGAGATACGCAGTATTTT. Amino acids: CASSLDHGDTQYF.

This clonotype was counted ten times or more. The junction departs from germline at one end; a sequencing error may be responsible. This chain uses TRBV12-3 or TRBV12-4 with TRBJ2-3; TRBD2 agrees at 9 bases. There are 15 residues in the CDR3. The CDR3 nucleotides are TGTGCCAGCAGCTTAGCGGGGGCTGGCGCAGATACGCAGTATTTT. It encodes CASSLAGAGADTQYF.

The chain couples TRBV7-2 to TRBJ2-3; TRBD2 matches 8 bases. The end of the DNA is better explained by TRBJ2-7, so the J call may be wrong. The CDR3 contains 16 residues. Per the germline V gene, CDR1 is SGHTA and CDR2 is FQGNSA. The CDR3 sequence is CASSSGPGGARNMQYF. The CDR3 nucleotides read TGTGCCAGCAGCTCTGGACCCGGGGGGGCGAGAAACATGCAGTACTTC.

The V call is TRBV10-3, the J call TRBJ2-4; D remains unclear. With 11 bases removed from V and 13 bases from J, the gap between germline ends came to 30 bases. Germline loops: CDR1 ENHRY, CDR2 SYGVKD. This CDR3 contains 15 residues. The CDR3 bases are TGTGCCCCGAGTCCGGGCGGTGTGGGCCAAGACACGCAGTACTTC. Amino acid sequence: CAPSPGGVGQDTQYF.

The CDR3 DNA reads TGTGCCAGCAGCTTAGTTGGGACAGGGAGGAACTATGGCTACACCTTC. Amino acids: CASSLVGTGRNYGYTF. The chain recombines TRBV7-2 with TRBJ1-2; 9 bases are shared with TRBD1. This CDR3 is 16 amino acids long. Trimming took 1 base from V and 2 from J; bases not matched to a gene: 5. Germline V lookup: CDR1 SGHTA, CDR2 FQGNSA.

In this sample, this clonotype turned up many times. V usage is TRBV6-5 and J usage is TRBJ2-7, with 15 bases aligning to TRBD2. Trimming removed 4 bases from V and 11 bases from J; junction bases left unmatched: 9. Germline loops: CDR1 MNHEY, CDR2 SVGAGI. This CDR3 is 15 amino acids long. The CDR3 DNA reads as TGTGCCAGCAGTTCCCCCGGGACTAGCGGGGGGACCGAGTACTTC. Protein: CASSSPGTSGGTEYF.

About this clonotype itself: An end of the junction does not agree with germline; a read error may underlie this. The genes are TRBV6-1 and TRBJ2-4; either TRBD1 or TRBD2 may supply D (6 bases each). The germline CDR1 and CDR2 sequences are MNHNS and SASEGT. The CDR3 runs to 17 residues. This chain's CDR3 is CASSGEVGTGAKDMQYF. DNA for the CDR3: TGTGCCAGCAGTGGAGAAGTGGGGACGGGGGCCAAAGACATGCAGTACTTC.

The sample holds one count of this clonotype. At one boundary the junction diverges from the germline segment, which might be a read error. V usage is TRBV5-1 and J usage is TRBJ2-4; 8 bases are a match to TRBD1. This CDR3 region has 14 residues. The germline gives CDR1 SGHRS, CDR2 YFSETQ. CDR3 sequence: CGSRGLRAKDMQYF. In DNA form, the CDR3 reads TGCGGCAGCAGGGGGCTCCGAGCCAAAGACATGCAGTACTTC.

This clonotype has at least ten counts. This chain connects TRBV10-1 to TRBJ1-2; no definite D call. The CDR3 spans 12 residues. The germline gives CDR1 WNHNN, CDR2 SYGVQD (reference sequence). With 6 bases removed from V and 5 bases from J, the gap between germline ends came to 10 bases. The CDR3 sequence: CASRSAGYGYTF. DNA of the CDR3: TGCGCCAGCAGGTCCGCCGGGTATGGCTACACCTTC.

Regarding this clonotype: The germline gene is not matched at one end of the junction; a read error may be the cause. V usage is TRBV6-1 and J usage is TRBJ2-3; a possible D gene is TRBD1 (6 bases). The CDR3 loop spans 16 amino acids. CDR1 is MNHNS, CDR2 SASEGT, per germline. The CDR3 sequence is CASSAWGQRATDTQYF. In nucleotides, the CDR3 is TGTGCCAGCAGTGCTTGGGGGCAGCGAGCCACAGATACTCAGTATTTT.

The chain has TRBV6-1 and TRBJ2-1; 9 bases are a match to TRBD1. Germline lookup yields CDR1 MNHNS and CDR2 SASEGT. CDR3 length equals 15 residues. Trimming removed 1 base from V and 4 bases from J; junction bases left unmatched: 2. The CDR3 loop is CASSEEQGAYNEQFF. Written as DNA, the CDR3 is TGTGCCAGCAGTGAAGAACAGGGGGCTTACAATGAGCAGTTCTTC.